This T cell receptor (delta chain) originates from a study of Vδ1+ human thymocytes (dated by TCRdb to 2016 to 2019). Background for the entire study: As a data resource, the study described the mRNA-level TRG and TRD CDR3 repertoires of highly purified Vdelta1+ thymocytes obtained from young children. The multiplex-based CDR3 amplicon strategy had previously been validated against 5'RACE-based CDR3 amplicon generation methods. Points the paper makes about the study in general: Because unexpected Vdelta2 sequences could lead to misinterpretation of bulk repertoire data, the authors recommended using highly purified populations and single-cell validation. In contrast to oligoclonal peripheral blood repertoires, thymic TRG and TRD repertoires appeared to be highly polyclonal with Gaussian CDR3 length distributions. Despite high sort purity, roughly 18% of thymic TRD sequences were Vdelta2 (and few Vdelta3), unlike peripheral blood Vdelta1+ controls. Many TRG clonotypes were shared between donors (up to about 7x10^3), whereas TRD repertoires were essentially private (max about 120 shared). No clustering by age or sex was observed, so analyses did not stratify donors by these variables.

The germline V and J ends show losses of 1 base and 0 bases respectively, and no gene match explains 18 bases of the junction. The CDR3, from cysteine to phenylalanine, totals 22 residues. Only the CDR3 region is kept as DNA, spanning 66 bases read in frame from base 1. Reading the germline V gene gives CDR1 TSWWSYY and CDR2 QGS. With regard to this clone: Its antigen has not been determined. Base qualities are not provided; no much larger clone lies one nucleotide away.

RNA extraction was performed with the RNeasy mini kit, and reverse transcription was done with Superscript III. To generate the CDR3 amplicons, a multiplex PCR was run using pooled V-gene forward primers together with a constant-region reverse primer that carried Illumina adaptor overhangs. After gel purification, amplicons were indexed with Nextera index primers over about 8 extra PCR cycles and were then purified with AMPure XP beads. Sequencing of the libraries was done on an Illumina MiSeq using paired-end 250 bp reads, dual indexing and a 20% PhiX spike-in. As for the original processing: Reads were quality checked with FastQC, and TRG read pairs were merged with ea-utils fastq-join. IMGT/HighV-QUEST was used to annotate sequences, retaining only productive sequences with an unambiguous V-gene assignment, and each clonotype was defined by an identical CDR3 sequence. For downstream analysis, VDJtools 1.1.1, tcR 2.2.3, Treemap and vegan Shannon diversity in R 3.4.4 were used. TCRdb processed the public reads again with the CATT caller, after which rows with matching DNA were combined. The V and J calls shown here were made by TCRdb, not taken from the authors' results. This sample is represented by some 54,000 delta-chain clones; about a sixth of them were singletons. The ten most abundant clones make up 0.5% of the sample.

Thymic samples were depleted of alphabeta T cells, then CD3+ TCRVdelta1+ TCRVdelta2- thymocytes were FACS-sorted. Sorted Vdelta1+ thymocyte purity ranged from roughly 96% to 99.6%. The thymic specimens were obtained from roughly 8 paediatric patients who were undergoing corrective cardiac surgery and ranged in age from roughly 5 days to 17 months. Thymic tissue was dispersed and mononuclear cells isolated on a Histopaque-1077 density gradient. The staining antibodies were anti-TCRVdelta1 clone TS8.2, anti-TCRVdelta2 clone B6, anti-CD3 clone HIT3a and anti-TCRalphabeta clone IP26. Specimen: Vdelta1+ gamma-delta thymocytes from the thymus. Sample cell subset or site, as interpreted from the label and publication: FACS-sorted CD3+ TCRalphabeta- TCRVdelta1+ TCRVdelta2- thymocytes. This chain is built from TRDV1 and TRDJ1, with 12 bases in between that match TRDD3. This TCR came from a boy under two years old who had congenital heart surgery. The CDR3 protein sequence reads: CALGEPAFSTGGYLPHTDKLIF. The nucleotides read TGTGCTCTTGGGGAACCCGCCTTTTCTACTGGGGGATACCTCCCCCACACCGATAAACTCATCTTT.